This T cell receptor beta chain was obtained from a study of blood T cell repertoires in COVID-19. Study overall: Samples representing acute and convalescent COVID-19 were sourced from the United States, Italy and Spain.

This CDR3 contains 13 residues. Trimming removed 10 bases from V and 5 bases from J, with 16 bases in between. Germline assignment: CDR1 KGHDR and CDR2 SFDVKD. As processed by the authors: Nucleated cell counts were estimated from reference gene primer amplification. Clones were read by immunoSEQ multiplex PCR, and TCRdb kept only the in-frame ones, dropping some. V and J calls and clone size are copied from that table; D and trimming were computed from the DNA. The sample contains approximately 94,000 clones, about 88% of which appear only once. This clone was detected only once. This sequence was found in a man under 40 in a cohort sampled during active COVID-19. Specimen: peripheral blood. The chain links TRBV24-1 to TRBJ2-5; D may be TRBD1 (6 bases). CDR3 region: CATAGTTGETQYF. In DNA form, the CDR3 reads TGTGCCACGGCCGGGACAACTGGGGAGACCCAGTACTTC.